The present TCR beta chain was sequenced within a study of cytomegalovirus exposure and HLA in healthy donors. Points from the study as a whole: Per published accounts, TCR beta sequences correctly predicted the HLA-A and HLA-B alleles of most subjects.

V was pared by 6 bases and J by 3 bases, with 17 bases between. Germline V gene data show CDR1 as LNHDA and CDR2 as SQIVND (reference sequence). The CDR3 consists of 16 residues. Comment on this clone: Its antigen is not known.

Though probably carrying unrecorded immune exposures, donors were nominally healthy at sampling. Amplification used 60 Vbeta primers and 13 Jbeta primers. Generated by immunoSEQ multiplex PCR, the TCRdb table keeps only in-frame clones and is missing some. The profile shows 150,000 to 200,000 clones, around 80% of them singletons. Sequencing was done on a sample of PBMCs. This chain uses TRBV19 with TRBJ2-2; tentatively, D is TRBD1 (6 bases). This TCR came from a young man in good health and CMV-seronegative. The CDR3: CASRSDGTRYTGELFF. The CDR3 nucleotides are TGTGCCAGTAGGAGCGACGGGACACGGTACACCGGGGAGCTGTTTTTT.